The clone carrying this T cell receptor (beta chain) was observed a few times. The target antigen is unknown. These data come from a study of blood T cells in healthy people across ages. Study-wide findings and caveats: The donors' CMV status was not determined, possibly confounding changes in expanded clonotypes. A roughly linear fall in TCR beta diversity per million T cells was seen with increasing age.

Each donor gave ten milliliters of peripheral blood. A second about 7 to 12 cycle PCR used barcoded and J-beta primers. TCRdb independently ran MiXCR on the 5' RACE reads; one entry per CDR3 protein. The table records 890,000 or so distinct CDR3 sequences, around 62% of them present only once. The TCR sequence derives from a young man in good health. The material sequenced was blood.

The CDR3 DNA follows: TGTGCCAGCAGCTTAGCGTCAGGGCCCAATGAGCAGTTCTTC. Encoded protein: CASSLASGPNEQFF. The gene calls are TRBV6-2 or TRBV6-3 and TRBJ2-1; D might be TRBD1 or TRBD2, each matching 5 bases. Trimming removed 6 bases from V and 6 bases from J, with 15 bases in between. The germline V gene has CDR1 MNHEY and CDR2 SVGEGT. The length of the CDR3 is 14 residues.